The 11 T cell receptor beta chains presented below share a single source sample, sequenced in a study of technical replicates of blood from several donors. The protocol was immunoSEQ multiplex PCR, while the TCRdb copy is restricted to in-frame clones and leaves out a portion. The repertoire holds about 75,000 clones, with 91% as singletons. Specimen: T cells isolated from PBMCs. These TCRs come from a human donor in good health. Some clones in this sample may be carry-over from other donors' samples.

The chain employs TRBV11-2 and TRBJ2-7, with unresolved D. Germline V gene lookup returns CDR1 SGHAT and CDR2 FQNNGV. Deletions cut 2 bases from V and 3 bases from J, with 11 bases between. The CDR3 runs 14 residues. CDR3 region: CASSLSAQVYEQYF. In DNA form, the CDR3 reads TGTGCCAGCAGCTTATCCGCGCAGGTCTACGAGCAGTACTTC.

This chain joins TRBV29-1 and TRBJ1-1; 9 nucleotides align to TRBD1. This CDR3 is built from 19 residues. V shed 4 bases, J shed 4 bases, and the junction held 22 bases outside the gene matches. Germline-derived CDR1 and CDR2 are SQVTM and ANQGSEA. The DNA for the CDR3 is TGCAGCGTTGGAAAGTTCCAGACTACAGGGGGCGCCCCGGTCACTGAAGCTTTCTTT. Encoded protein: CSVGKFQTTGGAPVTEAFF. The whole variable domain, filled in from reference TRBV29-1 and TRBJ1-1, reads SAVISQKPSRDICQRGTSLTIQCQVDSQVTMMFWYRQQPGQSLTLIATANQGSEATYESGFVIDKFPISRPNLTFSTLTVSNMSPEDSSIYLCSVGKFQTTGGAPVTEAFFGQGTRLTVV.

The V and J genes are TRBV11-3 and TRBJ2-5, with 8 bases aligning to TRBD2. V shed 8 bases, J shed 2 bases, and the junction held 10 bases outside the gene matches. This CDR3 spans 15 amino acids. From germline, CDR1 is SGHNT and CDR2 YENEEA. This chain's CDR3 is CASADGRGAQETQYF. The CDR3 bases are TGTGCCAGCGCCGACGGGCGGGGGGCACAAGAGACCCAGTACTTC.

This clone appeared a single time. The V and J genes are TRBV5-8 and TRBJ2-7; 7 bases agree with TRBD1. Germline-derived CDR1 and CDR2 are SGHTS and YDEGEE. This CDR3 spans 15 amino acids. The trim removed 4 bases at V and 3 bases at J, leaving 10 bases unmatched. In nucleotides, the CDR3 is TGTGCCAGCAGCCACCTATTGGACAGGAACTACGAGCAGTACTTC. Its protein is CASSHLLDRNYEQYF.

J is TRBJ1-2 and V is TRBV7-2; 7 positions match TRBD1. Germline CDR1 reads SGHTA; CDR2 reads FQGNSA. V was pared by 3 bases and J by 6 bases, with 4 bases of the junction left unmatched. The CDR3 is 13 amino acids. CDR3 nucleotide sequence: TGTGCCAGCAGCTTGGGACAGAGAGATGGCTACACCTTC. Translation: CASSLGQRDGYTF. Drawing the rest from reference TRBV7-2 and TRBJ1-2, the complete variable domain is GAGVSQSPSNKVTEKGKDVELRCDPISGHTALYWYRQSLGQGLEFLIYFQGNSAPDKSGLPSDRFSAERTGGSVSTLTIQRTQQEDSAVYLCASSLGQRDGYTFGSGTRLTVV.

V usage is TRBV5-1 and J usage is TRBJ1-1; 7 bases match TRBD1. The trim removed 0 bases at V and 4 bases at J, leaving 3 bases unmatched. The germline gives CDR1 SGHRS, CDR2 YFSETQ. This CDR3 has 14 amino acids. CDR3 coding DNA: TGCGCCAGCAGCTTGGACCCAGGGGGCACTGAAGCTTTCTTT. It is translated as CASSLDPGGTEAFF.

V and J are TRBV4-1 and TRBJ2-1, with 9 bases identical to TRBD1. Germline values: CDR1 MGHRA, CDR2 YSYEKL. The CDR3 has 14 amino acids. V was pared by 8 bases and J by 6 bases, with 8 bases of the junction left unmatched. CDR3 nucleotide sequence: TGCGCCAGCCGGGGGACAGGGAACCCCAATGAGCAGTTCTTC. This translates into CASRGTGNPNEQFF.

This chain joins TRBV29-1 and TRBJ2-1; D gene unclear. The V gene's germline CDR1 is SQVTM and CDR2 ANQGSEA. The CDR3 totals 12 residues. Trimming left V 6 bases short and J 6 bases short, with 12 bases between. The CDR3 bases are TGCAGCGTGCCCTCGGTTGGCAATGAGCAGTTCTTC. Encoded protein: CSVPSVGNEQFF.

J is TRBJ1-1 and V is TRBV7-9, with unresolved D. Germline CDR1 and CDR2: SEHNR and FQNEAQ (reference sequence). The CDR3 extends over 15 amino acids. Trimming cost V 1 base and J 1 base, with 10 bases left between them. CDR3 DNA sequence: TGTGCCAGCAGCTTAGACCTCCGGTCGAACACTGAAGCTTTCTTT. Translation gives CASSLDLRSNTEAFF.

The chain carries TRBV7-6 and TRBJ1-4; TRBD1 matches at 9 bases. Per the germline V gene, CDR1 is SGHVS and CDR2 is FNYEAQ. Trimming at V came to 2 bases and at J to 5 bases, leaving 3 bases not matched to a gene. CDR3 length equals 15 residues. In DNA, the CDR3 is TGTGCCAGCAGCTTACGGACAGGGGCAAATGAAAAACTGTTTTTT. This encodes CASSLRTGANEKLFF.

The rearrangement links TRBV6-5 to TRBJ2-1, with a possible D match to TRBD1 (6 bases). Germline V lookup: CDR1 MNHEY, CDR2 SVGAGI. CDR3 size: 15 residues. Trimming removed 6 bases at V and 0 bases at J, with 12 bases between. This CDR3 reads CASSPLGGSYNEQFF. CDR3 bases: TGTGCCAGCAGCCCGTTAGGGGGCTCCTACAATGAGCAGTTCTTC.